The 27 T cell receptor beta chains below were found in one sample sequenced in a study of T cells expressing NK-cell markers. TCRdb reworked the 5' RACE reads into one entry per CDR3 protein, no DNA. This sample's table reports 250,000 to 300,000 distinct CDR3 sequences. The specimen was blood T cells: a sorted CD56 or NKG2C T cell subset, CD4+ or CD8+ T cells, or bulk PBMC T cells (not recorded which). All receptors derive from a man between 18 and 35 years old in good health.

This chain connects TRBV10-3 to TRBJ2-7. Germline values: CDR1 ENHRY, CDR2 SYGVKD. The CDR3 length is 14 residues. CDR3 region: CATTPIPASYEQYF.

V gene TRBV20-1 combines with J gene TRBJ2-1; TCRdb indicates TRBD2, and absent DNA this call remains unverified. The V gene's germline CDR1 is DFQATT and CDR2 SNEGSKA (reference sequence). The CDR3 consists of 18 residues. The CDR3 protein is CSARVRYSGRALKNEQFF.

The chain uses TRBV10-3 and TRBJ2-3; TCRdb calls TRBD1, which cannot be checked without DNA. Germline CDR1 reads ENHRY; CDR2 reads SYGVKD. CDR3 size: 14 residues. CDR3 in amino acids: CAISRPGGTDTQYF.

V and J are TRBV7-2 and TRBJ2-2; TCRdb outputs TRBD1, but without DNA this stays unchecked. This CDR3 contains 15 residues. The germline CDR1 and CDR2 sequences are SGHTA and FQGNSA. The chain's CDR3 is CASSLAPGVSGELFF. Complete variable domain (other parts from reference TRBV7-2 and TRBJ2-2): GAGVSQSPSNKVTEKGKDVELRCDPISGHTALYWYRQSLGQGLEFLIYFQGNSAPDKSGLPSDRFSAERTGGSVSTLTIQRTQQEDSAVYLCASSLAPGVSGELFFGEGSRLTVL.

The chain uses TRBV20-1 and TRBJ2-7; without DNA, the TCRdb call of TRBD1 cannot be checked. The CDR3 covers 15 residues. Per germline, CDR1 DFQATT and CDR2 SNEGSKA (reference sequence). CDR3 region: CSATTPRGTTYEQYF.

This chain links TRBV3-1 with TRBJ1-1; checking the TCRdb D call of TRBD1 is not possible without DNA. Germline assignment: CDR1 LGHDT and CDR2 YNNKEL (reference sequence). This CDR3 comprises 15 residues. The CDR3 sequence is CASSQVLQGGTEAFF.

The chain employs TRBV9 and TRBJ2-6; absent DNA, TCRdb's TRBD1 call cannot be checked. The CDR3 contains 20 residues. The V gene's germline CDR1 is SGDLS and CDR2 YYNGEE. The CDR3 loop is CASSMGRPIRTGAGANVLTF. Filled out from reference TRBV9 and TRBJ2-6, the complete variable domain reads DSGVTQTPKHLITATGQRVTLRCSPRSGDLSVYWYQQSLDQGLQFLIQYYNGEERAKGNILERFSAQQFPDLHSELNLSSLELGDSALYFCASSMGRPIRTGAGANVLTFGAGSRLTVL.

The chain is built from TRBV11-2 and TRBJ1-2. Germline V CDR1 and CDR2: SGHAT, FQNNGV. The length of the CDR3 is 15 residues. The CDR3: CASSLDLAANYGYTF.

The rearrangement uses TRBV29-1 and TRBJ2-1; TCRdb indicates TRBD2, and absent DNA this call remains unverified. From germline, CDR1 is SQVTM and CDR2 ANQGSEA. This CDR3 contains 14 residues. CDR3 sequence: CSASGGGSYNEQFF.

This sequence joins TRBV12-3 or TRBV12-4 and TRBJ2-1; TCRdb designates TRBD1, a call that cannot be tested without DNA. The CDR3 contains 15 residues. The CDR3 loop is CASSLLPLSGNEQFF.

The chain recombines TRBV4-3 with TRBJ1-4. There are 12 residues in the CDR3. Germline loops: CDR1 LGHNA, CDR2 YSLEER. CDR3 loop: CASSPNREKLFF.

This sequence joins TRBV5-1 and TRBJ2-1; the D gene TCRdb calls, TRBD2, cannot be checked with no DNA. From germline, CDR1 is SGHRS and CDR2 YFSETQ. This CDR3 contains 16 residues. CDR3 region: CASSVGLAGNHNEQFF.

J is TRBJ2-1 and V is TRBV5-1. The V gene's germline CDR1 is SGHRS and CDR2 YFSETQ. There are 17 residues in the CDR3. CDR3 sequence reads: CASSFARSGTSYNEQFF.

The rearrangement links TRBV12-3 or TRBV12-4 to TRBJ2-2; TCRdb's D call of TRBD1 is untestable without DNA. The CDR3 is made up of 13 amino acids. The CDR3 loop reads CASSQQGYGELFF.

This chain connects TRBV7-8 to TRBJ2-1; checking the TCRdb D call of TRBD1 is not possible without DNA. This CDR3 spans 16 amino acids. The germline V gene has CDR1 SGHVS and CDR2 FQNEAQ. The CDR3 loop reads CASSLIAPSGPRSQFF. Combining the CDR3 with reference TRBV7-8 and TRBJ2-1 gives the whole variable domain GAGVSQSPRYKVAKRGQDVALRCDPISGHVSLFWYQQALGQGPEFLTYFQNEAQLDKSGLPSDRFFAERPEGSVSTLKIQRTQQEDSAVYLCASSLIAPSGPRSQFFGPGTRLTVL.

This CDR3 reads CSARLTQRSSYNEQFF. J is TRBJ2-1 and V is TRBV20-1. The CDR3 has 16 residues. CDR1 and CDR2 from the germline V gene are DFQATT and SNEGSKA (reference sequence).

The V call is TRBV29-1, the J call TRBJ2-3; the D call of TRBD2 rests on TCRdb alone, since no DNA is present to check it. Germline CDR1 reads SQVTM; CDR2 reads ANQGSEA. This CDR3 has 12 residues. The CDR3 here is CSVISGTDTQYF.

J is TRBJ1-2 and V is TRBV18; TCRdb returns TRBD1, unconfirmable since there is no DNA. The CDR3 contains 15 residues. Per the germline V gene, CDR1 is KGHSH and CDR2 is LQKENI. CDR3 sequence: CASSTGQGDIYGYTF.

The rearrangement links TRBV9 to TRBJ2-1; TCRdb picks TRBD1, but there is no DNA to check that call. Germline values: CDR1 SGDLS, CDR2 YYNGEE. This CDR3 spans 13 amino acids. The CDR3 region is CASSVLLRGEQFF.

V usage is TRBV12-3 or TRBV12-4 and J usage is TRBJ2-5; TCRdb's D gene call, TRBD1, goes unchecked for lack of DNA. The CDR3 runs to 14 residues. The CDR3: CASSFGTGQETQYF.

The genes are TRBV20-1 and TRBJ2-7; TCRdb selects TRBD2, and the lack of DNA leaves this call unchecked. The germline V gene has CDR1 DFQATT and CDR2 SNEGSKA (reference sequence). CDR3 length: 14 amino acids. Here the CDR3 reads CSANGAEASYEQYF.

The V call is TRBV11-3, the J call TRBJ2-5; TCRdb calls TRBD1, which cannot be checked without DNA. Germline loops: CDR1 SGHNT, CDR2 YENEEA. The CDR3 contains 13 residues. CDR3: CASSRTGGLTQYF.

The CDR3 is CASSIRASEVWMVFYNEQFF. V and J are TRBV19 and TRBJ2-1; TCRdb's assignment of TRBD2 cannot be checked, as there is no DNA. The CDR3 is 20 residues long. CDR1 and CDR2 (germline): LNHDA, SQIVND (reference sequence).

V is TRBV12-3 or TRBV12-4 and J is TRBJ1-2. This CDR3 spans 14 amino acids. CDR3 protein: CASSFNRPAAGYTF.

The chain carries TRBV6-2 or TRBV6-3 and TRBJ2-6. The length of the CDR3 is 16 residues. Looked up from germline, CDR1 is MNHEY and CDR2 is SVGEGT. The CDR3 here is CASSYRGHPGANVLTF.

The chain's CDR3 is CASSLEGEGTQYF. This chain connects TRBV7-2 to TRBJ2-3; TCRdb's D call of TRBD2 is untestable without DNA. The CDR3 has 13 residues. CDR1 is SGHTA, CDR2 FQGNSA, per germline.

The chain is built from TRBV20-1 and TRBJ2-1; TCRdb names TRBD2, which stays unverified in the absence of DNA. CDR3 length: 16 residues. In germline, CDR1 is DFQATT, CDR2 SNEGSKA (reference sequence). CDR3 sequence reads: CSASGLNSGSYSEQFF.